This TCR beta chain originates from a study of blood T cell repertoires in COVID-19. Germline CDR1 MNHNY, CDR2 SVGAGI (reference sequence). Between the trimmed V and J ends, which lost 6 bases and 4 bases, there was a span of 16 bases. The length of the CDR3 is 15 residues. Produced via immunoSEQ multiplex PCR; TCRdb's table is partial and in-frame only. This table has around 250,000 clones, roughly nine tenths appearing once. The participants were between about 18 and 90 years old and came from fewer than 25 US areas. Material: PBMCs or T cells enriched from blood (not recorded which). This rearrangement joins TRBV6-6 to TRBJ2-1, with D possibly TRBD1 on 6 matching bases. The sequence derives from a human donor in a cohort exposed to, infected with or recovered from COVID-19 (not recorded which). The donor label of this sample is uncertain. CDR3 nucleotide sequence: TGTGCCAGCAGCCCCACCGGACAGAAGTACAATGAGCAGTTCTTC. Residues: CASSPTGQKYNEQFF.